This section outlines one TCR beta chain sequence together with its context. As handled by the study authors: Researchers report that nucleated cell counts were estimated from reference gene primer amplification. Clones were sequenced by immunoSEQ multiplex PCR, and TCRdb holds only the in-frame ones, with some missing. Clonal size and the V and J genes are those of that table, whereas D and trimming came from the DNA. The sample yields around 300,000 clones, 91% seen once. This CDR3 is built from 15 residues. V shed 5 bases and J shed 1 base, with 12 bases lying between them. Germline loops: CDR1 SGHVS, CDR2 FQNEAQ. Seattle patients were enrolled during active infection and followed longitudinally. These data originate in a study of blood T cell repertoires in COVID-19. Turning to the study itself: Samples taken during acute and convalescent COVID-19 were collected in the United States, Italy and Spain. In each case, the material was cDNA or gDNA derived from T cells, B-cell-depleted T cells, or PBMCs.

The TCR originated in a woman aged 25 to 45 with COVID-19, enrolled during active disease. This chain uses TRBV7-8 with TRBJ1-3; D remains ambiguous. The sequenced material came from peripheral blood. The CDR3 DNA reads TGTGCCAGCAGCCCGGCCAGGCTTTCTGGAAACACCATATATTTT. This codes for CASSPARLSGNTIYF.